Each of the 27 T cell receptor beta chains below was sequenced from the same sample in a study of metastatic and nonmetastatic thyroid tumors (dated by TCRdb to 2018 to 2020). Before undergoing thyroid surgery, none of the patients had been given any kind of treatment. Receptors were amplified or captured by PCR. Sequencing took place on an Illumina HiSeq 4000. Using fastp trimming at Q25 and MiXCR clonotype assembly, TCRdb reanalyzed the public sequencing data and kept in-frame beta chains. This sample has around 22,000 clones in its table, and 20% to 25% of those were observed once. Around 12% of the sample goes to the ten largest clones. Specimen: tumor tissue. These TCRs come from a female donor with papillary thyroid cancer or a benign thyroid nodule (not recorded which). Some clones in this sample may be carry-over from other donors' samples.

The genes are TRBV3-1 and TRBJ2-1; 7 bases fit TRBD2. The germline CDR1 and CDR2 sequences are LGHDT and YNNKEL (reference sequence). The ends lost 4 bases at V and 5 bases at J; junction bases unmatched: 11. This CDR3 is 16 amino acids long. In nucleotides, the CDR3 is TGTGCCAGCAGCCCACGGTGGACTAGTAACGACAATGAGCAGTTCTTC. This codes for CASSPRWTSNDNEQFF.

The table lists this clone with a few counts. This chain links TRBV28 with TRBJ1-1; weak D call: TRBD1 (5 bases). V shed 5 bases and J shed 4 bases, with 11 bases lying between them. Germline V CDR1 and CDR2: MDHEN, SYDVKM. The CDR3 loop spans 13 amino acids. In nucleotides, the CDR3 is TGTGCCAGCAGTCTCGGGGGGGTCACTGAAGCTTTCTTT. As protein: CASSLGGVTEAFF.

This clone was counted at least ten times. The V gene is TRBV7-8, the J gene TRBJ2-1; D not resolved. The CDR3 is 17 amino acids. From germline, CDR1 is SGHVS and CDR2 FQNEAQ. Trimming stripped 1 base from V and 0 bases from J, with 13 bases between. CDR3 region: CASSLGGWDYSYNEQFF. The CDR3 bases are TGTGCCAGCAGCTTAGGGGGTTGGGATTACTCCTACAATGAGCAGTTCTTC.

Relative to its sample, this clone is medium-sized. The rearrangement links TRBV7-2 to TRBJ2-7, with 10 bases identical to TRBD2. Per the germline V gene, CDR1 is SGHTA and CDR2 is FQGNSA. J lost 0 bases, V lost 5 bases, and 7 bases had no gene match. The CDR3 runs 16 residues. For the CDR3, the DNA is TGTGCCAGCAGCCCCGGGACTAGCGCCAGCTCCTACGAGCAGTACTTC. Its translation is CASSPGTSASSYEQYF.

The rearrangement links TRBV20-1 to TRBJ1-1, with a possible D match to TRBD1 (5 bases). The CDR3 covers 16 residues. Germline values: CDR1 DFQATT, CDR2 SNEGSKA (reference sequence). Trimming removed 0 bases at V and 2 bases at J, with 16 bases between. CDR3 sequence: CSARDWGDTRNTEAFF. CDR3 DNA sequence: TGCAGTGCTAGAGATTGGGGCGACACTAGAAACACTGAAGCTTTCTTT.

This clone occurred a few times. The rearrangement joins TRBV5-4 to TRBJ1-6; D is uncertain. Trimming removed 4 bases from V and 7 bases from J, with 12 bases in between. Germline V gene lookup returns CDR1 SGHNT and CDR2 YYREEE (reference sequence). This CDR3 has 14 amino acids. The CDR3 DNA sequence: TGTGCCAGCAGCCGGGAGGTAGGGAATTCACCCCTCCACTTT. This codes for CASSREVGNSPLHF.

V is TRBV6-2 or TRBV6-3 and J is TRBJ2-7; tentatively, D is TRBD1 or TRBD2 (6 bases each). In germline, CDR1 is MNHEY, CDR2 SVGEGT. This CDR3 is built from 19 residues. V lost 5 bases to trimming and J lost 0 bases, with 26 bases between them. As DNA, the CDR3 is TGTGCCAGCAGTCCGGTAGGGCAGGGGAGGAAATGGGGCTCCTACGAGCAGTACTTC. It translates to CASSPVGQGRKWGSYEQYF.

Ten or more counts support this clone. The rearrangement uses TRBV19 and TRBJ2-1; 10 nucleotides align to TRBD2. Germline V gene data show CDR1 as LNHDA and CDR2 as SQIVND (reference sequence). There are 17 residues in the CDR3. V gave up 4 bases and J gave up 0 bases; unmatched junction bases: 6. The CDR3 DNA is TGTGCCAGTAGTAATATAGCGGGAGGCAGCTCCTACAATGAGCAGTTCTTC. It translates to CASSNIAGGSSYNEQFF.

The table lists this clone with a few counts. The genes are TRBV29-1 and TRBJ2-7, with 9 bases fitting TRBD2. Trimming took 0 bases from V and 4 from J; bases not matched to a gene: 7. CDR1 and CDR2 from the germline V gene are SQVTM and ANQGSEA. The CDR3 runs to 15 residues. The CDR3 sequence: CSVEDPHSGSYEQYF. The CDR3 DNA sequence: TGCAGCGTTGAAGATCCCCATAGCGGGAGTTACGAGCAGTACTTC.

The rearrangement uses TRBV29-1 and TRBJ2-3; tentative D call: TRBD2 (6 bases). This CDR3 has 15 amino acids. The V end lost 1 base, the J end lost 2 bases, and 13 bases lay between the germline ends. Germline V gene data show CDR1 as SQVTM and CDR2 as ANQGSEA. The chain's CDR3 is CSVEGGLVNTDTQYF. In DNA form, the CDR3 reads TGCAGCGTTGAAGGGGGACTGGTGAACACAGATACGCAGTATTTT.

The chain is built from TRBV13 and TRBJ2-7; TRBD1 or TRBD2 may be the D gene (5 bases each). The ends were cut back, 8 bases at V and 7 bases at J, with 21 bases in the middle. CDR3 size: 14 residues. Germline values: CDR1 PRHDT, CDR2 FYEKMQ (reference sequence). The CDR3 DNA sequence: TGTGCCAGCCGCGTGTGGGGGTCCGGTTGGGAGCAGTACTTC. As protein: CASRVWGSGWEQYF.

This clone was recorded a few times. The rearrangement joins TRBV24-1 to TRBJ2-5; D is undetermined. The germline gives CDR1 KGHDR, CDR2 SFDVKD. V gave up 5 bases and J gave up 5 bases, with 11 bases separating them. This CDR3 has 13 amino acids. The CDR3 DNA reads TGTGCCACCAGTGCTCCTAGTCATGAGACCCAGTACTTC. Its protein product is CATSAPSHETQYF.

This clone has more than one count but fewer than ten. The chain couples TRBV27 to TRBJ1-5; D remains unclear. V lost 2 bases, J lost 2 bases, and 10 bases lay in between. The CDR3 runs 15 residues. Germline assignment: CDR1 MNHEY and CDR2 SMNVEV (reference sequence). The CDR3 coding sequence is TGTGCCAGCAGTTTAATAGGGTTTGGCAATCAGCCCCAGCATTTT. Its translation: CASSLIGFGNQPQHF.

This rearrangement joins TRBV7-9 to TRBJ2-7, with TRBD1 identical over 7 bases. V shed 5 bases, J shed 4 bases, and the junction held 8 bases outside the gene matches. This CDR3 has 14 amino acids. Looked up from germline, CDR1 is SEHNR and CDR2 is FQNEAQ (reference sequence). Written as DNA, the CDR3 is TGTGCCAGCAGCCAAGCCGGGACAGTTTACGAGCAGTACTTC. Encoded protein: CASSQAGTVYEQYF.

This clone was seen repeatedly, ten times or more. The CDR3 bases are TGCAGTGTACTAGCCTTCCAAGAGACCCAGTACTTC. This translates into CSVLAFQETQYF. J is TRBJ2-5 and V is TRBV20-1; D perhaps matches TRBD2 (6 bases). V lost 7 bases and J 1 base, leaving 10 bases between the germline ends. Germline V gives CDR1 DFQATT, CDR2 SNEGSKA (reference sequence). The CDR3 consists of 12 residues.

There are a few counts of this clone. The rearrangement links TRBV2 to TRBJ1-3, with TRBD1 matching over 7 bases. Germline V lookup: CDR1 SNHLY, CDR2 FYNNEI. This CDR3 comprises 13 residues. With V trimmed by 5 bases and J by 4 bases, 2 bases remained unmatched. DNA of the CDR3: TGTGCCAGCAGTACGGGACAGGGAAACACCATATATTTT. This translates into CASSTGQGNTIYF.

V and J are TRBV30 and TRBJ2-1; the D is unclear. This CDR3 has 13 amino acids. Trimming removed 2 bases from V and 9 bases from J, with 14 bases in between. CDR1 and CDR2 from the germline V gene are GTSNPN and SVGIG (reference sequence). This CDR3 is CAWSSTPDSEQFF. CDR3 nucleotides: TGTGCCTGGAGTTCTACCCCAGATAGTGAGCAGTTCTTC. The variable domain in full, completed from reference TRBV30 and TRBJ2-1, reads SQTIHQWPATLVQPVGSPLSLECTVEGTSNPNLYWYRQAAGRGLQLLFYSVGIGQISSEVPQNLSASRPQDRQFILSSKKLLLSDSGFYLCAWSSTPDSEQFFGPGTRLTVL.

The chain employs TRBV5-1 and TRBJ2-7; D ambiguous. Trimming left V 3 bases short and J 9 bases short, with 16 bases between. Germline V lookup: CDR1 SGHRS, CDR2 YFSETQ. This CDR3 is 13 amino acids long. In nucleotides, the CDR3 is TGCGCCAGCAGCTCCGACTCCGACCGACCGCAGTACTTC. Its translation: CASSSDSDRPQYF.

This clone was found a few times. This chain connects TRBV11-2 to TRBJ1-1; D is unclear. The CDR3 contains 14 residues. The ends were cut back, 4 bases at V and 2 bases at J, with 11 bases in the middle. Germline V gene data show CDR1 as SGHAT and CDR2 as FQNNGV. The CDR3 DNA is TGTGCCAGCAGCTACTGGACGGTTAACACTGAAGCTTTCTTT. Translated: CASSYWTVNTEAFF.

This clone was seen ten or more times. The chain is built from TRBV5-1 and TRBJ2-5, with a weak D call TRBD1 (5 bases). Germline V gene sequence: CDR1 SGHRS, CDR2 YFSETQ. V dropped 5 bases and J dropped 3 bases, with 8 bases sitting between them. This CDR3 contains 12 residues. CDR3 bases: TGCGCCAGCAGAAGGGGTGAAGAGACCCAGTACTTC. It encodes CASRRGEETQYF.

This clone was found many times. This sequence joins TRBV5-4 and TRBJ2-5; D may match TRBD1 or TRBD2 (5 bases each). The V gene lost 0 bases and the J gene lost 1 base, with 7 bases spanning the gap. This CDR3 region has 14 residues. Germline CDR1 SGHNT, CDR2 YYREEE (reference sequence). For the CDR3, the DNA is TGTGCCAGCAGCTTGGAGGGGACCCAAGAGACCCAGTACTTC. Residues: CASSLEGTQETQYF.

This chain joins TRBV2 and TRBJ2-3, with D tentatively TRBD2 (6 bases). The length of the CDR3 is 11 residues. The germline CDR1 and CDR2 sequences are SNHLY and FYNNEI. V shed 6 bases and J shed 5 bases, with 6 bases lying between them. CDR3 nucleotide sequence: TGTGCCAGCAGGGGGGGAGATACGCAGTATTTT. Amino acids: CASRGGDTQYF.

This clone was recorded at least ten times. The V and J genes are TRBV7-2 and TRBJ2-1, with D hard to call. Per germline, CDR1 SGHTA and CDR2 FQGNSA. With 1 base removed from V and 5 bases from J, the gap between germline ends came to 12 bases. There are 15 residues in the CDR3. The CDR3 DNA sequence: TGTGCCAGCAGCTTAGGGGATAAGGGCCACAATGAGCAGTTCTTC. Protein sequence: CASSLGDKGHNEQFF. Full variable domain (rest looked up from reference TRBV7-2 and TRBJ2-1): GAGVSQSPSNKVTEKGKDVELRCDPISGHTALYWYRQSLGQGLEFLIYFQGNSAPDKSGLPSDRFSAERTGGSVSTLTIQRTQQEDSAVYLCASSLGDKGHNEQFFGPGTRLTVL.

This clone appeared many times. The V call is TRBV4-2, the J call TRBJ2-3; 7 nucleotides agree with TRBD2. The trim removed 4 bases at V and 4 bases at J, leaving 8 bases unmatched. CDR1 and CDR2 from the germline V gene are LGHNA and YNFKEQ. The CDR3 spans 15 residues. The CDR3 DNA follows: TGTGCCAGCAGCCCCGTGGGGGAGGGTCCAGATACGCAGTATTTT. It translates to CASSPVGEGPDTQYF.

This clone has more than one count but fewer than ten. The chain's CDR3 is CASIHSGRCSGANVLTF. The DNA for the CDR3 is TGTGCCAGCATCCATAGCGGGCGGTGCTCTGGGGCCAACGTCCTGACTTTC. The chain links TRBV6-2 or TRBV6-3 to TRBJ2-6; TRBD2 agrees at 7 bases. The V gene end was trimmed by 7 bases and the J gene end by 0 bases; junction bases not matched to a gene: 9. The CDR3 extends over 17 amino acids. Germline CDR1 is MNHEY and CDR2 is SVGEGT.

The chain combines TRBV6-2 or TRBV6-3 with TRBJ1-6; TRBD1 agrees at 9 bases. With 2 bases clipped from V and 7 bases from J, the junction kept 3 bases outside the gene matches. Germline values: CDR1 MNHEY, CDR2 SVGEGT. The CDR3 totals 15 residues. As DNA, the CDR3 is TGTGCCAGCAGTTACGGACAGGGGCAGAATTCACCCCTCCACTTT. Translating it yields CASSYGQGQNSPLHF.

At least ten counts were recorded for this clone. V and J are TRBV12-3 or TRBV12-4 and TRBJ1-5, with D unclear. Trimming cost V 1 base and J 7 bases, with 11 bases left between them. The CDR3 is 14 amino acids. As DNA, the CDR3 is TGTGCCAGCAGTTTAGGTGCCGGAGGGCAGCCCCAGCATTTT. Translation gives CASSLGAGGQPQHF.